These 27 T cell receptor beta chains were sequenced from one sample in a study of shared clonotypes between healthy human individuals. Repertoires were generated with immunoSEQ multiplex PCR, while TCRdb's copy carries only in-frame clones and drops some. The sample contains about 2.1 million clones, about 94% of which appear only once. Cells designated naive CD8 were CD45RO-negative and were positively selected for CCR7, with terminally differentiated effector memory CD45RA+ cells excluded. The material sequenced was naive CD8+ T cells from PBMCs. The receptor set was obtained from a young man in good health. Some clones in this sample may be carry-over from other donors' samples.

V is TRBV9 and J is TRBJ2-2, with no clear D. The CDR3 spans 18 residues. V was cut by 3 bases and J by 5 bases, with 23 bases left in between. From germline, CDR1 is SGDLS and CDR2 YYNGEE. The CDR3 here is CASSALELNPLTTGELFF. The CDR3 DNA follows: TGTGCCAGCAGCGCTTTGGAGCTCAACCCTCTTACGACCGGGGAGCTGTTTTTT.

The V gene is TRBV5-5, the J gene TRBJ2-1, with unresolved D. The CDR3 sequence is 11 residues long. Germline assignment: CDR1 SGHKS and CDR2 YYEKEE (reference sequence). Trimming took off 7 bases at V and 7 bases at J, with 9 bases between the two ends. For the CDR3, the DNA is TGTGCCAGCGTCAATGGAAATGAGCAGTTCTTC. It is translated as CASVNGNEQFF.

Notes on this clone: The same CDR3 also results from other DNA sequences found in this sample. The chain links TRBV5-6 to TRBJ1-4, with TRBD1 identical over 7 bases. This CDR3 comprises 14 residues. The germline V gene has CDR1 SGHDT and CDR2 YYEEEE. The trim removed 0 bases at V and 8 bases at J, leaving 4 bases unmatched. CDR3 sequence: CASSLGQGYEKLFF. In nucleotides, the CDR3 is TGTGCCAGCAGCTTGGGACAGGGATACGAAAAACTGTTTTTT.

V is TRBV10-3 and J is TRBJ1-3; D unclear. The CDR3 has 16 residues. V gave up 0 bases and J gave up 3 bases, with 12 bases separating them. Germline V gene sequence: CDR1 ENHRY, CDR2 SYGVKD. In DNA form, the CDR3 reads TGTGCCATCAGTGAGTCGAGGGCAGGCTTTGGAAACACCATATATTTT. Translating it yields CAISESRAGFGNTIYF.

The rearrangement uses TRBV7-2 and TRBJ2-1; possibly TRBD2 for D (5 bases). Germline CDR1 and CDR2: SGHTA and FQGNSA. Between the trimmed V and J ends, which lost 2 bases and 3 bases, there was a span of 8 bases. CDR3 length: 14 amino acids. The CDR3 sequence is CASSLYRDYNEQFF. The CDR3 DNA is TGTGCCAGCAGCTTATACCGGGACTACAATGAGCAGTTCTTC.

The rearrangement uses TRBV27 and TRBJ2-7, with D perhaps being TRBD1 or TRBD2 (5 bases each). V was pared by 6 bases and J by 0 bases, with 18 bases between. Per germline, CDR1 MNHEY and CDR2 SMNVEV (reference sequence). The CDR3 sequence is 16 residues long. The CDR3 protein is CASRSLRGGSSYEQYF. The CDR3 bases are TGTGCCAGCAGGTCCCTTAGGGGTGGGAGCTCCTACGAGCAGTACTTC.

With respect to this clone: In the same sample, other DNA sequences code for this CDR3. This sequence joins TRBV7-9 and TRBJ2-1; the D gene is possibly TRBD2 (7 bases). The V gene's germline CDR1 is SEHNR and CDR2 FQNEAQ (reference sequence). This CDR3 spans 14 amino acids. Trimming pared 3 bases from V and 4 bases from J, leaving 10 bases between. In nucleotides, the CDR3 is TGTGCCAGCAGCTTGGGGGGGCTATACAATGAGCAGTTCTTC. Translating gives CASSLGGLYNEQFF.

Comment on this clone: A single base separates this from a much larger clone, so it may be a read error. The V and J genes are TRBV5-5 and TRBJ1-1; D not certain. CDR1 is SGHKS and CDR2 is YYEKEE in the germline V gene (reference sequence). The CDR3 loop spans 12 amino acids. The ends were cut back, 4 bases at V and 1 base at J, with 5 bases in the middle. The CDR3 region is CASSMGNTEAFF. Here the CDR3 DNA reads TGTGCCAGCAGCATGGGGAACACTGAAGCTTTCTTT.

This clone was found a few times. The chain couples TRBV28 to TRBJ2-2; D not resolved. The germline gives CDR1 MDHEN, CDR2 SYDVKM. The CDR3 has 12 amino acids. V gave up 6 bases and J gave up 7 bases, with 9 bases separating them. The CDR3 region is CASSLGNGELFF. CDR3 coding DNA: TGTGCCAGCAGCTTAGGGAACGGGGAGCTGTTTTTT.

The chain carries TRBV7-9 and TRBJ2-6, with no clear D. CDR1 and CDR2 from the germline V gene are SEHNR and FQNEAQ (reference sequence). Trimming took 3 bases from V and 2 from J, leaving 14 bases between them. CDR3 length: 17 amino acids. CDR3 sequence reads: CASSFGDYRPGANVLTF. The CDR3 coding sequence is TGTGCCAGCAGCTTTGGTGATTATAGACCTGGGGCCAACGTCCTGACTTTC.

The V gene is TRBV11-2, the J gene TRBJ1-1, with D hard to call. Trimming shortened V by 3 bases and J by 4 bases, and 9 bases separated the two germline ends. Per the germline V gene, CDR1 is SGHAT and CDR2 is FQNNGV. CDR3 length equals 13 residues. The CDR3 region is CASSFKRGTEAFF. The CDR3 DNA is TGTGCCAGCAGCTTTAAACGGGGCACTGAAGCTTTCTTT.

CDR3 DNA sequence: TGTGCCAGCAGCGTAGGGGTAGGAGACTCCTACAATGAGCAGTTCTTC. Residues: CASSVGVGDSYNEQFF. The chain employs TRBV9 and TRBJ2-1; D is ambiguous. Trimming took 0 bases from V and 0 from J, leaving 10 bases between them. The CDR3 totals 16 residues. The germline V gene has CDR1 SGDLS and CDR2 YYNGEE.

This clone was counted a single time. The J gene is TRBJ2-5, the V gene TRBV7-6; TRBD2 might be the D (6 bases). Trimming removed 5 bases from V and 2 bases from J, with 18 bases in between. This CDR3 has 16 residues. From germline, CDR1 is SGHVS and CDR2 FNYEAQ. Here the CDR3 DNA reads TGTGCCAGCAGCCCCGATATAGGAGGGTTGCAAGAGACCCAGTACTTC. Translated: CASSPDIGGLQETQYF.

The genes are TRBV7-9 and TRBJ2-3, with D tentatively TRBD1 (5 bases). There are 15 residues in the CDR3. Deletions cut 2 bases from V and 1 base from J, with 10 bases between. The germline CDR1 and CDR2 sequences are SEHNR and FQNEAQ (reference sequence). This CDR3 reads CASSLQGLGTDTQYF. DNA of the CDR3: TGTGCCAGCAGCTTACAGGGTTTGGGCACAGATACGCAGTATTTT.

The chain is built from TRBV5-1 and TRBJ1-4; D remains ambiguous. Germline V lookup: CDR1 SGHRS, CDR2 YFSETQ. The CDR3 totals 15 residues. Trimming pared 5 bases from V and 0 bases from J, leaving 11 bases between. The CDR3: CASRVEPATNEKLFF. CDR3 sequence (DNA): TGCGCCAGCAGAGTCGAACCGGCAACTAATGAAAAACTGTTTTTT.

This chain uses TRBV4-2 with TRBJ1-2; TRBD1 matches 9 bases. This CDR3 comprises 13 residues. CDR1 and CDR2 from the germline V gene are LGHNA and YNFKEQ. The ends lost 5 bases at V and 3 bases at J; junction bases unmatched: 1. The CDR3 loop is CASSGTGYYGYTF. The DNA of the CDR3 is TGTGCCAGCAGCGGGACAGGGTACTATGGCTACACCTTC.

Worth noting for this clone: A single base separates this from a much larger clone, so it may be a read error. At the DNA level, this CDR3 is encoded by other sequences in the same sample as well. The chain joins TRBV11-2 to TRBJ1-1; D is unresolved. The CDR3 totals 12 residues. The germline V gene encodes CDR1 SGHAT and CDR2 FQNNGV. Trimming removed 1 base from V and 1 base from J, with 1 base in between. Written as DNA, the CDR3 is TGTGCCAGCAGCTTAGCGAACACTGAAGCTTTCTTT. Its translation: CASSLANTEAFF.

The table lists this clone with a count of one. This rearrangement joins TRBV6-5 to TRBJ2-1; D is unresolved. V was shortened by 0 bases and J by 4 bases, with 10 bases between the two germline ends. The germline CDR1 and CDR2 sequences are MNHEY and SVGAGI. This CDR3 spans 15 amino acids. The CDR3 sequence: CASSYSSGQYNEQFF. In nucleotides, the CDR3 is TGTGCCAGCAGTTACTCTTCTGGGCAGTACAATGAGCAGTTCTTC.

This clone was counted only a few times. The chain links TRBV19 to TRBJ1-1, with TRBD1 as a possible D gene (5 bases). This CDR3 spans 12 amino acids. Trimming left V 5 bases short and J 7 bases short, with 11 bases between. CDR1 and CDR2 (germline): LNHDA, SQIVND (reference sequence). CDR3 in DNA: TGTGCCAGTAGTCGGGGCAGAGATGAAGCTTTCTTT. Protein: CASSRGRDEAFF.

The CDR3, as DNA: TGTGCTAGTGGTTTGGCCGGGCTCCGAGATGTAGGCACTGAAGCTTTCTTT. Its protein is CASGLAGLRDVGTEAFF. The rearrangement joins TRBV12-5 to TRBJ1-1; no reliable D call. The CDR3 is made up of 17 amino acids. Trimming shortened V by 1 base and J by 4 bases, and 19 bases separated the two germline ends. Germline values: CDR1 LGHNT, CDR2 FRNRAP.

The gene calls are TRBV11-2 and TRBJ2-7; 7 nucleotides agree with TRBD1. CDR3 size: 15 residues. Germline CDR1 SGHAT, CDR2 FQNNGV. Trimming took 2 bases from V and 5 from J; bases not matched to a gene: 9. CDR3 protein: CASSLFDREYHEQYF. The CDR3 DNA reads as TGTGCCAGCAGCTTATTTGACAGGGAGTACCACGAGCAGTACTTC.

V gene TRBV28 combines with J gene TRBJ1-4; tentatively, D is TRBD1 (5 bases). Trimming stripped 6 bases from V and 7 bases from J, with 18 bases between. CDR3 length: 15 amino acids. Germline values: CDR1 MDHEN, CDR2 SYDVKM. The CDR3 spells CASRAAPGRGEKLFF. DNA for the CDR3: TGTGCCAGCAGAGCCGCCCCGGGGCGCGGTGAAAAACTGTTTTTT.

About this clone itself: Other DNA sequences of this sample code for an identical CDR3. This chain joins TRBV6-5 and TRBJ2-5; D perhaps matches TRBD2 (5 bases). This CDR3 has 15 residues. Per germline, CDR1 MNHEY and CDR2 SVGAGI. With 3 bases removed from V and 1 base from J, the gap between germline ends came to 12 bases. CDR3 bases: TGTGCCAGCAGTTATCTACTAGGTCCCCAAGAGACCCAGTACTTC. This gives the protein CASSYLLGPQETQYF.

The V and J genes are TRBV28 and TRBJ1-5; D possibly corresponds to TRBD1 (5 bases). Trimming took 6 bases from V and 6 from J, leaving 15 bases between them. CDR3 size: 14 residues. Germline CDR1 MDHEN, CDR2 SYDVKM. The CDR3 coding sequence is TGTGCCAGCAGCCCCAATGGGGCAAGTCAGCCCCAGCATTTT. Protein product: CASSPNGASQPQHF.

The rearrangement links TRBV27 to TRBJ2-1, with 8 bases matching TRBD2. Per germline, CDR1 MNHEY and CDR2 SMNVEV (reference sequence). Trimming took 8 bases from V and 3 from J; bases not matched to a gene: 9. The CDR3 runs to 15 residues. The CDR3: CASGPLAGYYNEQFF. The CDR3 nucleotides are TGTGCCAGCGGACCTCTAGCGGGCTACTACAATGAGCAGTTCTTC.

The genes are TRBV7-3 and TRBJ1-2; the D is unclear. Germline V gene sequence: CDR1 SGHTA, CDR2 FQGTGA. V was pared by 5 bases and J by 2 bases, with 9 bases between. The CDR3 has 13 amino acids. The DNA of the CDR3 is TGTGCCAGCAGCCCCGACGGAAACTATGGCTACACCTTC. It translates to CASSPDGNYGYTF.

This clone has only one observation. J is TRBJ2-7 and V is TRBV11-2, with D unclear. The CDR3 runs 13 residues. CDR1 is SGHAT, CDR2 FQNNGV, per germline. The germline V and J ends were trimmed by 6 bases and 5 bases, with 14 bases remaining between them. As DNA, the CDR3 is TGTGCCAGCAGACCGCCGGACCTACACGAGCAGTACTTC. Protein product: CASRPPDLHEQYF.